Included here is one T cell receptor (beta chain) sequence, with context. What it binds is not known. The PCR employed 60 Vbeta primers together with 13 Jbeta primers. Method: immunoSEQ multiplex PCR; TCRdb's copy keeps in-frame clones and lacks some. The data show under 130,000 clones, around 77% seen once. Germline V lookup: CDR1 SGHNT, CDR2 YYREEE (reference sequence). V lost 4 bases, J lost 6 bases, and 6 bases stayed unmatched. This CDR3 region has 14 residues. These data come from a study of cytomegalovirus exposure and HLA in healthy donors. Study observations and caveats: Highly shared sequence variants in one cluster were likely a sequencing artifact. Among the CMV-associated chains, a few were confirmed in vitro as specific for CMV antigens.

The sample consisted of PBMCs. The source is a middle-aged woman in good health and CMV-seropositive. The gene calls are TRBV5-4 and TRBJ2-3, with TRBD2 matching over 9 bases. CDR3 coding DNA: TGTGCCAGCAGCGGGACTAGCTTTGAGGATACGCAGTATTTT. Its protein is CASSGTSFEDTQYF.